This T cell receptor (beta chain) was recorded in a study of blood T cell repertoires in COVID-19. Germline-derived CDR1 and CDR2 are MDHEN and SYDVKM. The CDR3 spans 15 residues. V was clipped by 5 bases and J by 1 base, with 11 bases between them. Assay used: immunoSEQ multiplex PCR; TCRdb lists only in-frame clones, some missing. The table lists roughly 170,000 clones, around 73% of them singletons. The receptor was isolated from a woman aged 50 to 60 who had recovered from COVID-19. The sample comprised PBMCs or T cells enriched from blood (not recorded which). V usage is TRBV28 and J usage is TRBJ1-4; D ambiguous. DNA for the CDR3: TGTGCCAGCAGTAACCCCGGAGGAACTAATGAAAAACTGTTTTTT. Amino acids: CASSNPGGTNEKLFF.